This T cell receptor beta chain appears in the sequencing data of a study of blood T cell repertoires in COVID-19. Germline CDR1 and CDR2: MGHRA and YSYEKL. The CDR3 runs to 13 residues. The V gene lost 0 bases and the J gene lost 6 bases, with 6 bases spanning the gap. Some clones are missing from TCRdb's copy, which holds only in-frame ones; the method was immunoSEQ multiplex PCR. The table lists roughly 200,000 clones, 85% to 90% of them singletons. Sequencing was carried out using peripheral blood. The V call is TRBV4-1, the J call TRBJ2-1; D is unclear. This receptor was identified in a woman aged 60-75 years with acute or convalescent COVID-19. CDR3 residues: CASSQESGNEQFF. The DNA of the CDR3 is TGCGCCAGCAGCCAAGAGTCGGGCAATGAGCAGTTCTTC.